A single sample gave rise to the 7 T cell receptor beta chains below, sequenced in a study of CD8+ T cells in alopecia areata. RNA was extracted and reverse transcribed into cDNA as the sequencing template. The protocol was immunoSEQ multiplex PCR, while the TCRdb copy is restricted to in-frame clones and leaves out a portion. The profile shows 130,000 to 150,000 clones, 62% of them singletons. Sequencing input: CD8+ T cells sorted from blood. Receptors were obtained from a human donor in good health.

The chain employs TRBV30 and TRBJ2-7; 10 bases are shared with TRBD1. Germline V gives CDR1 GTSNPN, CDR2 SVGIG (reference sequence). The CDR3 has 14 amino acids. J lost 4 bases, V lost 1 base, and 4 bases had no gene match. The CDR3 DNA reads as TGTGCCTGGAGTGCCGGACAGGGGGGTTACGAGCAGTACTTC. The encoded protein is CAWSAGQGGYEQYF.

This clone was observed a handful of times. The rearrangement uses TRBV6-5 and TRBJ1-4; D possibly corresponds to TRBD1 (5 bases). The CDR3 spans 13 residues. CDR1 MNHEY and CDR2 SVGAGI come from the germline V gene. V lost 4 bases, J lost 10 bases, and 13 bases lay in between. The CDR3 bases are TGTGCCAGCAGTTTAGCCCCGAGGGGAAAACTGTTTTTT. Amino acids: CASSLAPRGKLFF.

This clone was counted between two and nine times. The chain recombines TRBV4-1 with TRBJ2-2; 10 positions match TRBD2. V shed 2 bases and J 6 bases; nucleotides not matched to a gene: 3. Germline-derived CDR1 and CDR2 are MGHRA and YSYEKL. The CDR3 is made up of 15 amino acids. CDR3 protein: CASSQYTSGAGELFF. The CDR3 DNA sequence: TGCGCCAGCAGCCAATACACTAGCGGGGCCGGGGAGCTGTTTTTT.

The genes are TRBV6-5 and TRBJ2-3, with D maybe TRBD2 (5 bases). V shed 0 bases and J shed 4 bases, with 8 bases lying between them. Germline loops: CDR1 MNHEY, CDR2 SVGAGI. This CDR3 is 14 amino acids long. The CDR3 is CASSYSRAADTQYF. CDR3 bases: TGTGCCAGCAGTTACTCGAGGGCGGCAGATACGCAGTATTTT.

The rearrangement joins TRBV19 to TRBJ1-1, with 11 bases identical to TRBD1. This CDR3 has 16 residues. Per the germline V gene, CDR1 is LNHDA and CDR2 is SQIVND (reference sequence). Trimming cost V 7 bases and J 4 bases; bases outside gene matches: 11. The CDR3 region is CASIPRGQGASTEAFF. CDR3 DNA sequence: TGTGCCAGTATTCCACGTGGACAGGGGGCCAGCACTGAAGCTTTCTTT.

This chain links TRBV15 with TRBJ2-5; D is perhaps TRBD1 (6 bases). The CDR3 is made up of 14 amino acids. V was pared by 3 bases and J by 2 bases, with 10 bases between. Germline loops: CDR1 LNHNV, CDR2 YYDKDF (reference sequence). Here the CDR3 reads CATSRPQGQETQYF. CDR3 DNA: TGTGCCACCAGCAGGCCCCAGGGGCAAGAGACCCAGTACTTC. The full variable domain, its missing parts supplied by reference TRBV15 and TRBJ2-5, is DAMVIQNPRYQVTQFGKPVTLSCSQTLNHNVMYWYQQKSSQAPKLLFHYYDKDFNNEADTPDNFQSRRPNTSFCFLDIRSPGLGDTAMYLCATSRPQGQETQYFGPGTRLLVL.

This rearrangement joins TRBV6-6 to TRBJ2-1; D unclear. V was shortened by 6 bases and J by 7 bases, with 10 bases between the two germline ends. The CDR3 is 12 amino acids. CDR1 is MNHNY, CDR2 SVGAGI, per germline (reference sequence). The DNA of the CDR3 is TGTGCCAGCAGCCTTAGCAGGAATGAGCAGTTCTTC. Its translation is CASSLSRNEQFF.